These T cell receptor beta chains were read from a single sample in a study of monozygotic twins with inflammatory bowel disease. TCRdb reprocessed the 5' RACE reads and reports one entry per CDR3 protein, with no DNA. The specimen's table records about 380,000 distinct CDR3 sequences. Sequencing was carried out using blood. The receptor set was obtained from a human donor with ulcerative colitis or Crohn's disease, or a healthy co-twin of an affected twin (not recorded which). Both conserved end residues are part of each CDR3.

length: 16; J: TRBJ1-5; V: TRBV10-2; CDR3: CASSGTGQLSNQPQHF
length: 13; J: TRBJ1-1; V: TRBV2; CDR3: CASISWGITEAFF
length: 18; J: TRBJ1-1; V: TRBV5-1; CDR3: CASSSPMSRSRYNTEAFF
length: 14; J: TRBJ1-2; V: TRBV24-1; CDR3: CATSDSQGEDGYTF
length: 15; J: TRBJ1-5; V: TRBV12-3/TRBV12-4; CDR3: CASSIRQGGNQPQHF
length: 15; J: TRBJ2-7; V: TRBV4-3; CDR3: CASSQADRDSYEQYF
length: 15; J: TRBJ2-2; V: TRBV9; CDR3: CASSVERVNTGELFF
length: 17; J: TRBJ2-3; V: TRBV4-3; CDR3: CASSPLTGGSFTDTQYF
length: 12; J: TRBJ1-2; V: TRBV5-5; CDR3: CASSLDNYGYTF
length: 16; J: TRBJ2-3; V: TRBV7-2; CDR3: CASSSIRDGYTDTQYF
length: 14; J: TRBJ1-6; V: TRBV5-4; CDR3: CASRDGTGLSPLHF
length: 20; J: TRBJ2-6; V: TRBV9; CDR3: CASSDERGSATSSGANVLTF
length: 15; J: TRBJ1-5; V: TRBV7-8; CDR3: CASSRWTVSNQPQHF
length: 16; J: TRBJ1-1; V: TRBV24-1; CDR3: CATRHGQQCGNTEAFF
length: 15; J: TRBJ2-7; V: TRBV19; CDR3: CASSPGQGGLQEQYF
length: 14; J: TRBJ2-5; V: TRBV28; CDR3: CASSPAGVAETQYF
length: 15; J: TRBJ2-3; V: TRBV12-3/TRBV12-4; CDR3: CASSFRPDWTDTQYF
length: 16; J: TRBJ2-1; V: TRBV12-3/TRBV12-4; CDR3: CASSSGRRVTYNEQFF
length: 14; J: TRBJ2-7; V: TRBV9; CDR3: CASSVGQESYEQYF
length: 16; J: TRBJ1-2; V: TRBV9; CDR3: CASSARGRGDNYGYTF
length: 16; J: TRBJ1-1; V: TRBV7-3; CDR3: CASSLLPQGGNTEAFF
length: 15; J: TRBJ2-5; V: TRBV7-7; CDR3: CASSLAFQGQETQYF
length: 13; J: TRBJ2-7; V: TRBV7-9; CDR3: CASSFTSLYEQYF
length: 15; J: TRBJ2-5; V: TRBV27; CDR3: CASSNGLAGVKTQYF
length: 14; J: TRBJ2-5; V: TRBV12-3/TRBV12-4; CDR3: CASSLAGASGTQYF
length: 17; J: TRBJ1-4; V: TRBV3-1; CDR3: CASSHLKEAGRYEKLFF
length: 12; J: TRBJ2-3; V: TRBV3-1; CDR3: CASSPLGGTQYF
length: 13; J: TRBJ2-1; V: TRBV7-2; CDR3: CASSSGLGNEQFF
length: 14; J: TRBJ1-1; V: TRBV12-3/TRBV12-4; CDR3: CASSLASGNTEAFF
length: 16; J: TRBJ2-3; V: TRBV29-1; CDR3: CSVATPGTGLSDTQYF
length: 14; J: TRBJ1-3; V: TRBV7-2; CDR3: CASSPPGFRNTIYF
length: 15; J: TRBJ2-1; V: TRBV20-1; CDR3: CSARVGTGYYNEQFF
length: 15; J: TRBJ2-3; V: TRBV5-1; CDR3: CASSFRAENTDTQYF
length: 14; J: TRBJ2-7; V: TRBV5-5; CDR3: CASSPRLGDYEQYF
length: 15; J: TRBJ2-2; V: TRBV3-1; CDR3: CASMSGPTNTGELFF
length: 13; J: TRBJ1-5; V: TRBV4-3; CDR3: CASSQSSNQPQHF
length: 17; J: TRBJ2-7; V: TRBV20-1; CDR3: CSATKEPTPRVSYEQYF
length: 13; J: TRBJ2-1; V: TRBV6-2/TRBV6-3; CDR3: CASRLRTPGFQFF
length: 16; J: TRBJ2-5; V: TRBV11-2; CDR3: CASSVLAGGYQETQYF
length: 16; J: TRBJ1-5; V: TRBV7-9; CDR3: CASSPTTGTSNQPQHF